The sequence of this TCR beta chain was determined in a study of cytomegalovirus exposure and HLA in healthy donors. Study-level information: The 95 to 150 validation repertoires used a platform that matched the one used for the 600 to 750 first-cohort repertoires, as a later analysis reported. Study-wide results and caveats: In vitro checks showed that a few CMV-associated chains really do target CMV antigens.

Only in-frame clones appear in the TCRdb table, and some are missing; sequencing was by immunoSEQ multiplex PCR. Of 220,000 or so clones listed, around four fifths are singletons. On this clone: Its target is unknown.

These donors were members of the roughly 110-subject validation cohort, a group separate from the approximately 670-subject first cohort. Germline loops: CDR1 MGHRA, CDR2 YSYEKL. The CDR3 totals 17 residues. V lost 0 bases, J lost 0 bases, and 9 bases lay in between. This receptor was obtained from a woman aged 25 to 45 in good health and CMV-seropositive. Material for sequencing was PBMCs. The chain is built from TRBV4-1 and TRBJ2-6; D is perhaps TRBD1 or TRBD2 (5 bases each). The CDR3 DNA reads as TGCGCCAGCAGCCAAGATGGGACCAGCTCTGGGGCCAACGTCCTGACTTTC. Translation: CASSQDGTSSGANVLTF.